The source of this T cell receptor beta chain is a study of blood T cell repertoires in COVID-19. Study context: Researchers got acute and convalescent COVID-19 samples from the United States, Italy and Spain. T cells, B-cell-depleted T cells, or PBMCs provided the cDNA or gDNA that served as material.

Source study methods: Estimation of nucleated cell counts relied on the amplification of reference gene primers. TCRdb's table, derived via immunoSEQ multiplex PCR, lists solely in-frame clones and lacks some. Clone size and V and J calls were adopted from that table, with D and trimming inferred from the DNA. The sample holds about 74,000 clones, roughly 74% seen once. This CDR3 spans 13 amino acids. Per germline, CDR1 SGHNT and CDR2 YYREEE (reference sequence). V lost 7 bases and J lost 7; bases outside the gene matches: 6. The specimen was peripheral blood. The receptor comes from a human donor in a cohort sampled during active COVID-19. The chain combines TRBV5-4 with TRBJ2-3, with TRBD2 matching 10 bases. The DNA for the CDR3 is TGTGCCAGCTTGCTAGCGGGAGAAAATACGCAGTATTTT. Translating gives CASLLAGENTQYF.